This passage covers 26 T cell receptor beta chains from one sample sequenced in a study of blood T cell repertoires in COVID-19. Generated by immunoSEQ multiplex PCR, the TCRdb table keeps only in-frame clones and is missing some. The table lists several thousand clones, 70% of them singletons. The source material was peripheral blood. These receptors were collected from a man between 65 and 85 years old with active COVID-19.

This clone has a single count. This chain links TRBV12-3 or TRBV12-4 with TRBJ2-7, with D hard to call. This CDR3 comprises 11 residues. Trimming pared 5 bases from V and 3 bases from J, leaving 5 bases between. The CDR3 is CASSNSYEQYF. CDR3 bases: TGTGCCAGCAGTAACAGCTACGAGCAGTACTTC.

This rearrangement joins TRBV4-1 to TRBJ1-2; D unclear. This CDR3 has 15 amino acids. V was trimmed by 2 bases and J by 4 bases, leaving 14 bases between them. Germline lookup yields CDR1 MGHRA and CDR2 YSYEKL. CDR3 bases: TGCGCCAGCAGCCAATTCCATGAGAGTTCCTATGGCTACACCTTC. It codes for CASSQFHESSYGYTF.

The genes are TRBV15 and TRBJ2-1; 7 bases align to TRBD2. The CDR3 consists of 14 residues. CDR1 and CDR2 (germline): LNHNV, YYDKDF (reference sequence). The V and J ends lost 6 bases and 9 bases, in that order; junction bases with no gene match: 11. Written as DNA, the CDR3 is TGTGCCACCAGGGGGTCGGGAGGACCAACTGAGCAGTTCTTC. This translates into CATRGSGGPTEQFF.

This clone was picked up a small number of times. The V and J genes are TRBV6-6 and TRBJ1-1; a possible D gene is TRBD1 (6 bases). Trimming left V 10 bases short and J 4 bases short, with 10 bases between. Germline assignment: CDR1 MNHNY and CDR2 SVGAGI (reference sequence). The CDR3 consists of 11 residues. The CDR3 loop reads CAIQGPTEAFF. For the CDR3, the DNA is TGTGCCATACAGGGTCCCACTGAAGCTTTCTTT.

The count of this clone is one. V is TRBV7-2 and J is TRBJ1-2; D possibly corresponds to TRBD1 (5 bases). Trimming cost V 1 base and J 4 bases, with 16 bases left between them. Looked up from germline, CDR1 is SGHTA and CDR2 is FQGNSA. This CDR3 is built from 16 residues. CDR3 amino acids: CASSLDRQGVGYGYTF. For the CDR3, the DNA is TGTGCCAGCAGCTTAGATCGGCAGGGTGTGGGCTATGGCTACACCTTC.

This sequence joins TRBV10-3 and TRBJ1-2, with TRBD1 identical over 7 bases. V gave up 5 bases and J gave up 4 bases; unmatched junction bases: 16. The CDR3 extends over 17 amino acids. Germline CDR1 reads ENHRY; CDR2 reads SYGVKD. In DNA form, the CDR3 reads TGTGCCATCAGTTACCCCGGGACAGCCGTCGGGGGCTATGGCTACACCTTC. This gives the protein CAISYPGTAVGGYGYTF.

This chain joins TRBV19 and TRBJ2-5; TRBD1 agrees at 7 bases. This CDR3 region has 15 residues. Losses at the gene ends were 4 bases for V and 5 bases for J; bases not matched to a gene: 10. The V gene's germline CDR1 is LNHDA and CDR2 SQIVND (reference sequence). DNA for the CDR3: TGTGCCAGTAGTAAGAACAGGGGCCTATCGGAGACCCAGTACTTC. Protein: CASSKNRGLSETQYF.

This clone is classed as large. V usage is TRBV5-1 and J usage is TRBJ1-4; 9 bases match TRBD1. Germline lookup yields CDR1 SGHRS and CDR2 YFSETQ. The V segment lost 4 bases and the J segment 0 bases; nucleotides outside the gene matches: 10. CDR3 length: 18 residues. The CDR3 bases are TGCGCCAGCAGCCATCCGAGGACAGGGGAGGCAACTAATGAAAAACTGTTTTTT. Protein: CASSHPRTGEATNEKLFF.

With regard to this clone: The sample has other DNA sequences that encode this CDR3 too. The rearrangement links TRBV14 to TRBJ1-1; 8 nucleotides match TRBD1. The CDR3 consists of 13 residues. V gave up 4 bases and J gave up 4 bases; unmatched junction bases: 2. Germline CDR1 reads SGHDN; CDR2 reads FVKESK. CDR3 residues: CASSLTGGTEAFF. The CDR3, as DNA: TGTGCCAGCAGCCTTACAGGGGGCACTGAAGCTTTCTTT.

This chain links TRBV6-5 with TRBJ2-1; 9 positions match TRBD1. CDR1 MNHEY and CDR2 SVGAGI come from the germline V gene. V gave up 10 bases and J gave up 7 bases; unmatched junction bases: 14. This CDR3 contains 15 residues. CDR3 sequence (DNA): TGTGCCACCCTCGGAACAGGGGGCGCGGGAAATGAGCAGTTCTTC. It translates to CATLGTGGAGNEQFF.

The chain joins TRBV18 to TRBJ2-3; D ambiguous. Germline V gene lookup returns CDR1 KGHSH and CDR2 LQKENI. The CDR3 is 15 residues long. V lost 8 bases and J lost 2, with 17 bases in between. The CDR3 region is CASLPPRISTDTQYF. The CDR3 bases are TGTGCCAGCCTCCCCCCTAGAATCTCCACAGATACGCAGTATTTT.

The chain joins TRBV4-1 to TRBJ1-5; no clear D. V was clipped by 0 bases and J by 1 base, with 10 bases between them. The CDR3 spans 16 residues. CDR1 and CDR2 (germline): MGHRA, YSYEKL. CDR3 in amino acids: CASSQDGDLSNQPQHF. The CDR3, as DNA: TGCGCCAGCAGCCAAGATGGAGATCTCAGCAATCAGCCCCAGCATTTT.

V and J are TRBV5-5 and TRBJ2-3, with D hard to call. The germline CDR1 and CDR2 sequences are SGHKS and YYEKEE (reference sequence). Trimming removed 4 bases at V and 0 bases at J, with 12 bases between. The CDR3 is 15 amino acids. The CDR3 is CASSGRERSTDTQYF. CDR3 nucleotides: TGTGCCAGCAGCGGTCGCGAGAGAAGCACAGATACGCAGTATTTT. Filled out from reference TRBV5-5 and TRBJ2-3, the complete variable domain reads DAGVTQSPTHLIKTRGQQVTLRCSPISGHKSVSWYQQVLGQGPQFIFQYYEKEERGRGNFPDRFSARQFPNYSSELNVNALLLGDSALYLCASSGRERSTDTQYFGPGTRLTVL.

The gene calls are TRBV30 and TRBJ2-1, with 9 bases lining up with TRBD2. Trimming took 8 bases from V and 2 from J; bases not matched to a gene: 16. This CDR3 has 17 residues. The germline V gene encodes CDR1 GTSNPN and CDR2 SVGIG (reference sequence). The CDR3: CALDVEASGVTYNEQFF. As DNA, the CDR3 is TGTGCCCTGGACGTTGAGGCTAGCGGGGTAACCTACAATGAGCAGTTCTTC.

In its sample, this clone ranks as medium-sized. The V call is TRBV9, the J call TRBJ1-1; D gene ambiguous. CDR3 size: 13 residues. Germline CDR1 reads SGDLS; CDR2 reads YYNGEE. V was pared by 0 bases and J by 2 bases, with 5 bases between. The CDR3 here is CASSVASNTEAFF. In DNA form, the CDR3 reads TGTGCCAGCAGCGTAGCGTCTAACACTGAAGCTTTCTTT.

The chain employs TRBV6-5 and TRBJ1-2; 7 nucleotides align to TRBD1. Germline values: CDR1 MNHEY, CDR2 SVGAGI. Trimming removed 6 bases from V and 7 bases from J; junction bases left unmatched: 8. The CDR3 loop spans 13 amino acids. CDR3 region: CASRETGIPGYTF. CDR3 DNA sequence: TGTGCCAGCAGAGAGACAGGGATCCCTGGCTACACCTTC.

This clone was observed a few times. In nucleotides, the CDR3 is TGTGCCAGCAGAGGCCGGGACAAGTCCGGAAACACCATATATTTT. Its protein product is CASRGRDKSGNTIYF. The gene calls are TRBV6-5 and TRBJ1-3; TRBD1 might be the D (6 bases). The length of the CDR3 is 15 residues. In germline, CDR1 is MNHEY, CDR2 SVGAGI. Trimming removed 6 bases from V and 4 bases from J, with 16 bases in between.

This clone was counted once. The J gene is TRBJ1-1, the V gene TRBV5-1; 9 bases agree with TRBD1. V gave up 2 bases and J gave up 1 base; unmatched junction bases: 3. The CDR3 extends over 15 amino acids. Per germline, CDR1 SGHRS and CDR2 YFSETQ. The CDR3 nucleotides are TGCGCCAGCAGCTTCTCGACAGGGGGGAACACTGAAGCTTTCTTT. Its translation: CASSFSTGGNTEAFF.

On this clone: A clone one base away is much larger, so this may be a read error. The chain joins TRBV19 to TRBJ1-1, with D uncertain. Deletions cut 7 bases from V and 1 base from J, with 10 bases between. The V gene's germline CDR1 is LNHDA and CDR2 SQIVND (reference sequence). CDR3 length equals 13 residues. The CDR3 bases are TGTGCCAGTATGAGGGAGAAGAACACTGAAGCTTTCTTT. Encoded protein: CASMREKNTEAFF. The full variable domain, its missing parts supplied by reference TRBV19 and TRBJ1-1, is DGGITQSPKYLFRKEGQNVTLSCEQNLNHDAMYWYRQDPGQGLRLIYYSQIVNDFQKGDIAEGYSVSREKKESFPLTVTSAQKNPTAFYLCASMREKNTEAFFGQGTRLTVV.

This clone was seen only a few times. V and J are TRBV5-6 and TRBJ2-3, with 8 bases matching TRBD1. The CDR3 has 15 residues. In germline, CDR1 is SGHDT, CDR2 YYEEEE. V lost 4 bases, J lost 5 bases, and 9 bases stayed unmatched. CDR3: CASSPRGQGRDTQYF. The CDR3 nucleotides are TGTGCCAGCAGCCCGAGAGGACAGGGTAGAGATACGCAGTATTTT.

This chain uses TRBV5-6 with TRBJ2-2; D may be TRBD1 (6 bases). The germline gives CDR1 SGHDT, CDR2 YYEEEE. V lost 1 base and J 1 base, leaving 14 bases between the germline ends. The CDR3 loop spans 17 amino acids. The CDR3 DNA is TGTGCCAGCAGCTTGTTATCGCAGGGGAGGAACACCGGGGAGCTGTTTTTT. Protein: CASSLLSQGRNTGELFF. Variable domain in full (rest from reference TRBV5-6 and TRBJ2-2): DAGVTQSPTHLIKTRGQQVTLRCSPKSGHDTVSWYQQALGQGPQFIFQYYEEEERQRGNFPDRFSGHQFPNYSSELNVNALLLGDSALYLCASSLLSQGRNTGELFFGEGSRLTVL.

In its sample, this clone ranks as large. The chain has TRBV29-1 and TRBJ1-4; the D gene is possibly TRBD1 (5 bases). CDR3 length: 13 residues. Germline lookup yields CDR1 SQVTM and CDR2 ANQGSEA. Trimming removed 5 bases at V and 8 bases at J, with 15 bases between. The CDR3 DNA reads as TGCAGCGTTTTGGGGCCGTTTAGGGAAAAACTGTTTTTT. This gives the protein CSVLGPFREKLFF.

The V call is TRBV19, the J call TRBJ2-2; tentatively, D is TRBD1 (6 bases). The CDR3 is 14 residues long. Germline CDR1 and CDR2: LNHDA and SQIVND (reference sequence). V was clipped by 5 bases and J by 4 bases, with 11 bases between them. The CDR3 spells CASSPGHATGELFF. In nucleotides, the CDR3 is TGTGCCAGTAGTCCGGGACACGCCACCGGGGAGCTGTTTTTT. Full variable domain (remainder filled in from reference TRBV19 and TRBJ2-2): DGGITQSPKYLFRKEGQNVTLSCEQNLNHDAMYWYRQDPGQGLRLIYYSQIVNDFQKGDIAEGYSVSREKKESFPLTVTSAQKNPTAFYLCASSPGHATGELFFGEGSRLTVL.

J is TRBJ2-2 and V is TRBV29-1; D perhaps matches TRBD2 (6 bases). The V end was cut by 2 bases, the J end by 3 bases, with 13 bases between. Germline V gives CDR1 SQVTM, CDR2 ANQGSEA. This CDR3 contains 15 residues. CDR3 DNA: TGCAGCGTTGAACGCGGGGCCCGGGACACCGGGGAGCTGTTTTTT. Residues: CSVERGARDTGELFF.

The chain carries TRBV7-2 and TRBJ1-1; D remains ambiguous. Trimming removed 5 bases from V and 4 bases from J, with 14 bases in between. The CDR3 runs 14 residues. Germline V gene lookup returns CDR1 SGHTA and CDR2 FQGNSA. The CDR3 spells CASSPTWFGTEAFF. The CDR3 DNA reads TGTGCCAGCAGCCCTACGTGGTTCGGCACTGAAGCTTTCTTT.

The table lists this clone with a few counts. This rearrangement joins TRBV7-9 to TRBJ2-7; D gene unclear. CDR1 is SEHNR and CDR2 is FQNEAQ in the germline V gene (reference sequence). Trimming left V 3 bases short and J 4 bases short, with 7 bases between. The CDR3 runs 12 residues. The CDR3 sequence is CASSFDLYEQYF. As DNA, the CDR3 is TGTGCCAGCAGCTTCGACTTATACGAGCAGTACTTC.